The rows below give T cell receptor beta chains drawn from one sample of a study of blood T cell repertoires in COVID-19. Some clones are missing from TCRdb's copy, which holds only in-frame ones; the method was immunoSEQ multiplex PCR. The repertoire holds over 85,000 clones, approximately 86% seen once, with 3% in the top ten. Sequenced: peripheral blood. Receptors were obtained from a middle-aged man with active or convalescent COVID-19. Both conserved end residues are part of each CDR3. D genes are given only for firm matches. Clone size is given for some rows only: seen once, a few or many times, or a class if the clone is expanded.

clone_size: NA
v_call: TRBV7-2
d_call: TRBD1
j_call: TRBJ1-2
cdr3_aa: CASSSGGQGAWLYGYTF
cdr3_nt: TGTGCCAGCAGCTCGGGAGGACAGGGGGCTTGGTTATATGGCTACACCTTC

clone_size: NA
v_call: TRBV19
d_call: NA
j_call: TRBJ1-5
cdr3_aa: CASSALVVDQPQHF
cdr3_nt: TGTGCCAGTAGTGCACTGGTGGTCGATCAGCCCCAGCATTTT

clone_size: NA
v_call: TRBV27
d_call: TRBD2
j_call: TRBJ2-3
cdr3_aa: CASSLAGGRTDTQYF
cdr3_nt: TGTGCCAGCAGTTTAGCGGGGGGGCGAACAGATACGCAGTATTTT

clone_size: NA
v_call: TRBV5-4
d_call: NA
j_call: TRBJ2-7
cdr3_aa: CASSLVPGSEQYF
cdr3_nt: TGTGCCAGCAGCTTGGTTCCGGGAAGCGAGCAGTACTTC

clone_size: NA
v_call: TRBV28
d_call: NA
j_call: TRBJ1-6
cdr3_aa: CASSTRGPTGKGYNSPLHF
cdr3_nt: TGTGCCAGCAGTACCAGGGGTCCGACGGGCAAGGGGTATAATTCACCCCTCCACTTT

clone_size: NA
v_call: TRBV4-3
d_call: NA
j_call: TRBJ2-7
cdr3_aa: CASSREQGPYEQYF
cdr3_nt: TGCGCCAGCAGCCGTGAACAGGGACCCTACGAGCAGTACTTC

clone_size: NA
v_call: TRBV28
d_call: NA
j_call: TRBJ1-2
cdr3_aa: CASRVDRRNGYTF
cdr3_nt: TGTGCCAGCAGGGTCGACAGACGAAATGGCTACACCTTC

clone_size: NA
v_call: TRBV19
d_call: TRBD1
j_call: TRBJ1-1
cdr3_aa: CASSIDRDNTEAFF
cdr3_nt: TGTGCCAGTAGTATCGACAGGGATAACACTGAAGCTTTCTTT

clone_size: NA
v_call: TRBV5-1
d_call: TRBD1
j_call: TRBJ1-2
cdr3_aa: CASSLGGTGLNYGYTF
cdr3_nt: TGCGCCAGCAGCTTGGGCGGGACAGGACTTAACTATGGCTACACCTTC

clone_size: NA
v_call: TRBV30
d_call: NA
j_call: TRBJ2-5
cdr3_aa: CAWSVAGETQYF
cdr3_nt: TGTGCCTGGAGTGTGGCGGGCGAGACCCAGTACTTC

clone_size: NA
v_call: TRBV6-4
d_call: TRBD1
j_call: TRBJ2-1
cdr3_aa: CASSDGGTGQDNEQFF
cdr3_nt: TGTGCCAGCAGTGACGGCGGGACAGGTCAGGACAATGAGCAGTTCTTC

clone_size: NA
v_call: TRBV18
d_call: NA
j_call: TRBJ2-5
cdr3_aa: CASYYTGLGETQYF
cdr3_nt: TGTGCCAGCTACTACACAGGATTGGGAGAGACCCAGTACTTC

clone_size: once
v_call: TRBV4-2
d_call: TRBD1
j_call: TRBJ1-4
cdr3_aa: CASSQGTAPTNEKLFF
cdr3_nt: TGTGCCAGCAGCCAGGGGACAGCTCCAACTAATGAAAAACTGTTTTTT

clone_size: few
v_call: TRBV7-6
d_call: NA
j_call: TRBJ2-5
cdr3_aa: CASSIQTMDQETQYF
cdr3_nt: TGTGCCAGCAGCATCCAGACTATGGACCAAGAGACCCAGTACTTC

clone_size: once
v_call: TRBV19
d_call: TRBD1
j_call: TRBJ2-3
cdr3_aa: CASSMGGQGADTQYF
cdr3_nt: TGTGCCAGTAGTATGGGAGGACAGGGGGCAGATACGCAGTATTTT

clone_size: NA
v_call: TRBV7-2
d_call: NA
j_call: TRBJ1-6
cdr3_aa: CASSLGGGNSPLHF
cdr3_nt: TGTGCCAGCAGCTTGGGCGGGGGAAATTCACCCCTCCACTTT

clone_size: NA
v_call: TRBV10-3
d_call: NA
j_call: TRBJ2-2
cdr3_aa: CAISESSGGQAGELFF
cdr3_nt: TGTGCCATCAGTGAGTCCTCCGGGGGGCAGGCCGGGGAGCTGTTTTTT

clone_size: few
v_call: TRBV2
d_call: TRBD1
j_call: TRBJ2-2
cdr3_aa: CASKDRENTGELFF
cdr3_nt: TGTGCCAGCAAAGACAGGGAGAACACCGGGGAGCTGTTTTTT

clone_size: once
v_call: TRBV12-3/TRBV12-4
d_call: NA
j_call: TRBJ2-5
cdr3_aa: CASSPPVQETQYF
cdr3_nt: TGTGCCAGCAGTCCCCCCGTCCAAGAGACCCAGTACTTC

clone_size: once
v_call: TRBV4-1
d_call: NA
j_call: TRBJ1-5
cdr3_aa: CASSQVWGDQPQHF
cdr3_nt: TGCGCCAGCAGCCAAGTCTGGGGCGATCAGCCCCAGCATTTT

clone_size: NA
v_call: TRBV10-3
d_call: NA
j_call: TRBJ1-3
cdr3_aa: CAISVTRSLSGNTIYF
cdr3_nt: TGTGCCATCAGTGTCACTAGGTCCCTCTCGGGAAACACCATATATTTT

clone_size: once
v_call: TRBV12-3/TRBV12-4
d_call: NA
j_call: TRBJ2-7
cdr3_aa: CASSLTHEQYF
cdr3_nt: TGTGCCAGCAGTCTAACCCACGAGCAGTACTTC

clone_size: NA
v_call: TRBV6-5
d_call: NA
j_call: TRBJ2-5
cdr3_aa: CASRGLLYQETQYF
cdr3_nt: TGTGCCAGCAGAGGACTTTTGTACCAAGAGACCCAGTACTTC

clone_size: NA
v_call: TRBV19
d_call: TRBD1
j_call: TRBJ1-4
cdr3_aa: CASKDRADEKLFF
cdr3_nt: TGTGCCAGCAAGGACAGGGCGGATGAAAAACTGTTTTTT

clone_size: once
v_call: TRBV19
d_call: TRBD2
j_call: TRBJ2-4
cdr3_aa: CASSSGGIPIAKNIQYF
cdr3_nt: TGTGCCAGTAGCAGCGGGGGGATTCCAATAGCCAAAAACATTCAGTACTTC

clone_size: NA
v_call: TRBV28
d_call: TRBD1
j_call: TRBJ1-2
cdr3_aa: CASSSGGGGYTF
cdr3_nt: TGTGCCAGCAGTTCAGGGGGTGGGGGCTACACCTTC

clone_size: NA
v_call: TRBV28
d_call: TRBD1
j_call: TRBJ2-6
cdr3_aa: CASSLATGGSGANVLTF
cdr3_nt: TGTGCCAGCAGTTTAGCCACAGGGGGCTCTGGGGCCAACGTCCTGACTTTC

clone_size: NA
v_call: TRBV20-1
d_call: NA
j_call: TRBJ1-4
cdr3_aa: CSAPRDEKLFF
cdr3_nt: TGCAGTGCTCCCCGCGATGAAAAACTGTTTTTT

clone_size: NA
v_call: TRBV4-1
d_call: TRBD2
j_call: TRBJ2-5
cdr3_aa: CASSHLLAGAKETQYF
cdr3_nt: TGCGCCAGCAGCCACCTACTAGCGGGGGCGAAAGAGACCCAGTACTTC

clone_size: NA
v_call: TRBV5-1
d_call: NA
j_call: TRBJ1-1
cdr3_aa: CASSLTAEFMNTEAFF
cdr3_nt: TGCGCCAGCAGCTTGACTGCGGAGTTCATGAACACTGAAGCTTTCTTT

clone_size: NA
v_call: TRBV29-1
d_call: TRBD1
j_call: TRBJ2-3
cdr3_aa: CSVEGQSTDTQYF
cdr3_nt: TGCAGCGTTGAGGGACAGTCCACAGATACGCAGTATTTT

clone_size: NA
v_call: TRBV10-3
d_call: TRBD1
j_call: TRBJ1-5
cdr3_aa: CAISGQGDQPQHF
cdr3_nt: TGTGCCATCTCGGGACAGGGGGATCAGCCCCAGCATTTT

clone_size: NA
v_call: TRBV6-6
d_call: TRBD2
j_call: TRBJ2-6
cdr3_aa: CASTQRGSGANVLTF
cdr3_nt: TGTGCCAGCACTCAGCGGGGGTCTGGGGCCAACGTCCTGACTTTC

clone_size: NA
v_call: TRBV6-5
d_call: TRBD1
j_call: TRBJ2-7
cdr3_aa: CASNPGQGAVGEQYF
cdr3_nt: TGTGCCAGCAATCCTGGACAGGGGGCAGTCGGCGAGCAGTACTTC

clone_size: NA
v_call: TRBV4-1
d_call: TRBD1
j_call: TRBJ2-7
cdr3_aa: CASSPGQGGSYEQYF
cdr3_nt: TGCGCCAGCAGCCCGGGACAGGGAGGCTCCTACGAGCAGTACTTC

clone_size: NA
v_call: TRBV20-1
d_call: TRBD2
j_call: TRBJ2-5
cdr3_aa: CSASVGGGLETQYF
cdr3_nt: TGCAGTGCTAGTGTGGGGGGAGGGCTGGAGACCCAGTACTTC

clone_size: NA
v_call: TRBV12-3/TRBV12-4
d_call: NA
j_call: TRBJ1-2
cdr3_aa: CASSLGSNYGYTF
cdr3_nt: TGTGCCAGCAGTTTAGGCAGTAACTATGGCTACACCTTC

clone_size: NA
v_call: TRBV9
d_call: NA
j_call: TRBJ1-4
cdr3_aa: CASSVSGENNEKLFF
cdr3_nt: TGTGCCAGCAGCGTATCTGGAGAAAATAATGAAAAACTGTTTTTT

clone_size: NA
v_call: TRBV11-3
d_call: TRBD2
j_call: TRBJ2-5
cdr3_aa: CASSFSGGAWETQYF
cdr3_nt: TGTGCCAGCAGCTTTAGCGGGGGGGCCTGGGAGACCCAGTACTTC

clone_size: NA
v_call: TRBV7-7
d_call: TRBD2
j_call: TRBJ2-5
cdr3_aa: CASSPTGGETQYF
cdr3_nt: TGTGCCAGCAGCCCAACGGGGGGAGAGACCCAGTACTTC

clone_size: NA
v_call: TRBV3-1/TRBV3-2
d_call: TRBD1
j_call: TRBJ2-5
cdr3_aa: CASSTGTGSRETQYF
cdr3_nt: TGTGCCAGCAGCACCGGGACAGGGTCGCGGGAGACCCAGTACTTC

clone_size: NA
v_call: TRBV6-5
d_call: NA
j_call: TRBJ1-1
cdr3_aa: CASSYSGGRDEAFF
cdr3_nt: TGTGCCAGCAGTTACTCGGGGGGGCGGGATGAAGCTTTCTTT

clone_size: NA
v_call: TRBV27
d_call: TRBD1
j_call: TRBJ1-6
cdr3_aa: CASSRGQGSDSPLHF
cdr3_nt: TGTGCCAGCAGCCGGGGACAGGGCTCGGATTCACCCCTCCACTTT

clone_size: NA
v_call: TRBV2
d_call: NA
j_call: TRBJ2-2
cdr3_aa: CASSSETGTGELFF
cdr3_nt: TGTGCCAGCAGTTCAGAAACGGGCACCGGGGAGCTGTTTTTT

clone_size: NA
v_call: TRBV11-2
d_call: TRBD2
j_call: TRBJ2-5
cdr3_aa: CASSLVAAGGRETQYF
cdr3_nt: TGTGCCAGCAGCTTAGTAGCGGCGGGGGGGCGTGAGACCCAGTACTTC

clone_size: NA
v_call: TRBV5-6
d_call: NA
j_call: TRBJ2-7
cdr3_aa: CASSLGTPIYEQYF
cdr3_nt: TGTGCCAGCAGCTTGGGGACACCCATCTACGAGCAGTACTTC

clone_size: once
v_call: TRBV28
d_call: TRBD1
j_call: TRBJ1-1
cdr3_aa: CASRRQGPYEAFF
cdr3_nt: TGTGCCAGCAGAAGACAGGGGCCTTATGAAGCTTTCTTT

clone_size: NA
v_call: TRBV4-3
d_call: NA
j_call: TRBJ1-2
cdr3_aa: CASSQEIQAQSNGYTF
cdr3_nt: TGCGCCAGCAGCCAAGAGATACAGGCTCAGTCCAATGGCTACACCTTC

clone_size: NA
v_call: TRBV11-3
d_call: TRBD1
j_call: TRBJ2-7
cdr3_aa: CASSLGWGPGGYEQYF
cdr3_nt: TGTGCCAGCAGCTTAGGATGGGGGCCAGGGGGCTACGAGCAGTACTTC

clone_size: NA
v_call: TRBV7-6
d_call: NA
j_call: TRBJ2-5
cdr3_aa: CASSLAQGYETQYF
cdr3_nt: TGTGCCAGCAGCTTAGCGCAGGGCTATGAGACCCAGTACTTC

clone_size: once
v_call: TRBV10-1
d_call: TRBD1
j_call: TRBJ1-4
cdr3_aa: CASSGQGLNEKLFF
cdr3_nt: TGCGCCAGCAGTGGACAGGGACTTAATGAAAAACTGTTTTTT

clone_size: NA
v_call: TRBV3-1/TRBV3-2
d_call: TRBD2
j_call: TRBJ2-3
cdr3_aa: CASSQEGASGGTTDTQYF
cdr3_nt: TGTGCCAGCAGCCAAGAAGGTGCTAGCGGGGGTACGACAGATACGCAGTATTTT

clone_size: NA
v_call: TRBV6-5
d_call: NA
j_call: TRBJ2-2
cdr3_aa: CASRNRETGELFF
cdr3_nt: TGTGCCAGCAGAAACAGGGAAACCGGGGAGCTGTTTTTT

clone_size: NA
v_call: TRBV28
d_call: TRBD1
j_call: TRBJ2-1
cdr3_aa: CASSYVVGQGSHEQFF
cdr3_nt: TGTGCCAGCAGTTATGTAGTGGGACAGGGGTCCCATGAGCAGTTCTTC